A single sample gave rise to the 14 T cell receptor beta chains below, sequenced in a study of neoadjuvant anti-PD-1 for oral cavity cancer (TCRdb year 2021). The time point label here, explained by the study, means: after neoadjuvant nivolumab, at surgical resection. The protocol used for the library was the immunoSEQ multiplex PCR assay. Entries here come from immuneACCESS through TCRdb and include only in-frame sequences with V and J called. Some clones fail to appear in such tables; in the studies checked, an unresolved V gene covers under half of the shortfall, and the cause of the remainder is unknown. This sample has 9,500 to 15,000 clones in its table, and 71% of those were observed once. The ten largest clones represent around 2.4% of the sample. Source: PBMCs, taken after nivolumab (anti-PD-1) treatment. The receptors were sampled from a person between 35 and 79 years old with oral cavity squamous cell carcinoma.

This clone was seen a few times. The gene calls are TRBV2 and TRBJ1-1; 7 positions agree with TRBD1. V lost 6 bases and J lost 1; bases outside the gene matches: 8. The CDR3 covers 15 residues. Germline CDR1 and CDR2: SNHLY and FYNNEI. CDR3 protein: CASRPLTGKNTEAFF. The CDR3 DNA follows: TGTGCCAGCAGGCCTTTGACAGGGAAGAACACTGAAGCTTTCTTT.

This chain uses TRBV6-1 with TRBJ2-5; D ambiguous. V was cut by 5 bases and J by 3 bases, with 10 bases left in between. In germline, CDR1 is MNHNS, CDR2 SASEGT. This CDR3 has 13 amino acids. The CDR3 DNA follows: TGTGCCAGCAGTACCTTACTAAAAGAGACCCAGTACTTC. It codes for CASSTLLKETQYF.

The chain employs TRBV27 and TRBJ2-7; 7 bases line up with TRBD1. In germline, CDR1 is MNHEY, CDR2 SMNVEV (reference sequence). The junction had 11 bases not matched to a gene; V was cut back by 5 bases and J by 4 bases. The CDR3 covers 15 residues. CDR3 region: CASSPRQGTSYEQYF. Here the CDR3 DNA reads TGTGCCAGCAGTCCAAGACAGGGCACCTCATACGAGCAGTACTTC.

The chain recombines TRBV30 with TRBJ2-1; D ambiguous. The V end lost 5 bases, the J end lost 0 bases, and 8 bases lay between the germline ends. CDR1 and CDR2 from the germline V gene are GTSNPN and SVGIG (reference sequence). The CDR3 is made up of 13 amino acids. DNA of the CDR3: TGTGCCTGGTCACAAAACTCCTACAATGAGCAGTTCTTC. Its protein product is CAWSQNSYNEQFF.

The chain uses TRBV5-1 and TRBJ2-1; TRBD2 might be the D (5 bases). The CDR3 has 13 residues. CDR1 SGHRS and CDR2 YFSETQ come from the germline V gene. With 0 bases removed from V and 7 bases from J, the gap between germline ends came to 8 bases. For the CDR3, the DNA is TGCGCCAGCAGCTTGGTTCCGGGAAATGAGCAGTTCTTC. Encoded protein: CASSLVPGNEQFF.

The chain is built from TRBV27 and TRBJ1-3, with a possible D match to TRBD1 (5 bases). Germline V gives CDR1 MNHEY, CDR2 SMNVEV (reference sequence). Trimming removed 6 bases at V and 3 bases at J, with 6 bases between. The CDR3 loop spans 12 amino acids. CDR3 sequence (DNA): TGTGCCAGCAGGGGGCTTGGAAACACCATATATTTT. This sequence encodes CASRGLGNTIYF.

This clone has more than one count but fewer than ten. The chain links TRBV10-3 to TRBJ1-2; weak D call: TRBD1 (5 bases). Trimming removed 2 bases at V and 2 bases at J, with 15 bases between. The CDR3 has 16 residues. CDR1 is ENHRY, CDR2 SYGVKD, per germline. CDR3 protein: CAISEVGRELNYGYTF. The CDR3 DNA reads as TGTGCCATCAGTGAGGTCGGCAGGGAGCTCAACTATGGCTACACCTTC.

The chain has TRBV10-1 and TRBJ2-3, with TRBD2 as a possible D gene (6 bases). CDR1 and CDR2 (germline): WNHNN, SYGVQD (reference sequence). Trimming removed 4 bases at V and 2 bases at J, with 16 bases between. The CDR3 contains 16 residues. CDR3 loop: CASSGTGLLFTDTQYF. The CDR3 DNA is TGCGCCAGCAGTGGGACGGGACTTTTATTCACAGATACGCAGTATTTT.

The V call is TRBV15, the J call TRBJ2-1, with D possibly TRBD2 on 6 matching bases. V was shortened by 0 bases and J by 7 bases, with 16 bases between the two germline ends. Germline values: CDR1 LNHNV, CDR2 YYDKDF (reference sequence). This CDR3 region has 16 residues. DNA for the CDR3: TGTGCCACCAGCAGAGATCTCTGGGGGGAGGAGAATGAGCAGTTCTTC. Translating gives CATSRDLWGEENEQFF.

The genes are TRBV5-1 and TRBJ1-2; D call uncertain. V was pared by 1 base and J by 7 bases, with 11 bases between. The germline gives CDR1 SGHRS, CDR2 YFSETQ. CDR3 length: 13 residues. CDR3 coding DNA: TGCGCCAGCAGCTTGAGCCCCTGGGCTGGCTACACCTTC. It encodes CASSLSPWAGYTF.

The V gene is TRBV5-1, the J gene TRBJ2-4; D uncertain. Trimming stripped 0 bases from V and 0 bases from J, with 10 bases between. The CDR3 has 16 residues. The germline V gene encodes CDR1 SGHRS and CDR2 YFSETQ. DNA for the CDR3: TGCGCCAGCAGCTTGGGACGTACTCTAGCCAAAAACATTCAGTACTTC. Amino acids: CASSLGRTLAKNIQYF.

This clone was counted only a few times. The chain links TRBV6-6 to TRBJ1-1; D is unresolved. The CDR3 has 15 residues. CDR1 and CDR2 from the germline V gene are MNHNY and SVGAGI (reference sequence). V lost 2 bases and J 1 base, leaving 11 bases between the germline ends. CDR3 DNA sequence: TGTGCCAGCAGTTACGGTGGAGGCCGGAACACTGAAGCTTTCTTT. Amino acid sequence: CASSYGGGRNTEAFF.

J is TRBJ2-7 and V is TRBV27, with TRBD1 matching over 9 bases. Germline loops: CDR1 MNHEY, CDR2 SMNVEV (reference sequence). Trimming took 5 bases from V and 1 from J; bases not matched to a gene: 6. CDR3 length equals 15 residues. The CDR3, as DNA: TGTGCCAGCAGTCTCATACAGGGGGCTTCCTACGAGCAGTACTTC. It encodes CASSLIQGASYEQYF.

In this sample, this clone turned up once. The chain joins TRBV7-9 to TRBJ2-7; 9 bases agree with TRBD1. This CDR3 comprises 16 residues. The trim removed 5 bases at V and 6 bases at J, leaving 14 bases unmatched. Germline values: CDR1 SEHNR, CDR2 FQNEAQ (reference sequence). The CDR3 spells CASSPKPTTGGIEQYF. CDR3 bases: TGTGCCAGCAGCCCAAAGCCGACGACAGGGGGGATCGAGCAGTACTTC.